This TCR beta chain was recorded in a study of blood T cell repertoires in COVID-19. Those enrolled, adults aged roughly 18 to 90 years, came from under 25 US areas. In the authors' methods: From reference gene primer amplification, estimates of nucleated cell counts were derived. Produced via immunoSEQ multiplex PCR; TCRdb's table is partial and in-frame only. V, J and clone size are those of that table, while D and trimming were read from the DNA. The table includes some 270,000 clones, approximately 83% detected once. The CDR3 sequence is 14 residues long. Per the germline V gene, CDR1 is SGDLS and CDR2 is YYNGEE. Trimming pared 6 bases from V and 2 bases from J, leaving 14 bases between.

The sequence was collected from a middle-aged man who had recovered from COVID-19. The chain employs TRBV9 and TRBJ1-2; D is unclear. The sample was PBMCs or T cells enriched from blood (not recorded which). In DNA, the CDR3 is TGTGCCAGCACCGTCGTAGCAAAAAACTATGGCTACACCTTC. Translated, it gives CASTVVAKNYGYTF.